The clone carrying this T cell receptor beta chain occurred a few times. Its antigen is not known. As the sequencing template, cDNA was produced by extracting RNA and reverse transcribing it. Using immunoSEQ multiplex PCR, the repertoire was profiled, and TCRdb retains in-frame clones only, with some absent. The table lists some 220,000 clones, 50% to 70% of them singletons. Germline CDR1 GTSNPN, CDR2 SVGIG (reference sequence). Losses at the gene ends were 2 bases for V and 2 bases for J; bases not matched to a gene: 13. The CDR3 covers 19 residues. This sample was included in a study of CD8+ T cells in alopecia areata. Indicated treatment: oral pan-JAK inhibitor, 5-10 mg twice daily. Collected material from alopecia areata patients comprised lesional scalp punch biopsies and peripheral blood. PBMCs yielded sorted CD4+ and CD8+ T cells. Study results and caveats: Elevated clonality characterized lesional scalp relative to normal scalp, particularly in alopecia totalis/universalis. Throughout tofacitinib, many expanded lesional clones continued to persist in scalp and blood.

The sample here was CD4+ T cells sorted from blood, taken at week 4, from a patient treated with tofacitinib. The rearrangement uses TRBV30 and TRBJ2-3, with 13 bases identical to TRBD2. The source is a human donor with alopecia areata. The CDR3 nucleotides read TGTGCCTGGAGTCTCCTACCCCCGGGACTAGCGGGGTCCACAGATACGCAGTATTTT. Translation: CAWSLLPPGLAGSTDTQYF.